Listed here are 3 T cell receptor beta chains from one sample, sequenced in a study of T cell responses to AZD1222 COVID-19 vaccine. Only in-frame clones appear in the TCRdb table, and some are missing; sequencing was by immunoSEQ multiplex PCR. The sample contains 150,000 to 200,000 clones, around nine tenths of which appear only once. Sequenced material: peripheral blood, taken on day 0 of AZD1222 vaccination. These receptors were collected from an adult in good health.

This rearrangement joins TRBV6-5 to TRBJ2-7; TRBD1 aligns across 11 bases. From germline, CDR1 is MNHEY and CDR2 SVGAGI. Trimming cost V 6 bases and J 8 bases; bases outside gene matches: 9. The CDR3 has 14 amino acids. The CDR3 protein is CASRRGQGALKQYF. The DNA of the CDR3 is TGTGCCAGCAGACGCGGACAGGGGGCGTTGAAGCAGTACTTC.

For the CDR3, the DNA is TGTGCCAGCAGCCTCCGGGACTGCTACAATGAGCAGTTCTTC. Its protein product is CASSLRDCYNEQFF. The chain carries TRBV21-1 and TRBJ2-1; the table assigns TRBD2, which was not confirmed against the DNA. TRBV21-1 is an annotated pseudogene. This CDR3 contains 14 residues.

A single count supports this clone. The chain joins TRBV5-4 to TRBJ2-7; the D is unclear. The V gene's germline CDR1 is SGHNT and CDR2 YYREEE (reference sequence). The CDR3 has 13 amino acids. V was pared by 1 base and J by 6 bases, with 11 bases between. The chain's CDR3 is CASSLIGEAEQYF. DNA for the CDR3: TGTGCCAGCAGCTTGATTGGGGAAGCCGAGCAGTACTTC.